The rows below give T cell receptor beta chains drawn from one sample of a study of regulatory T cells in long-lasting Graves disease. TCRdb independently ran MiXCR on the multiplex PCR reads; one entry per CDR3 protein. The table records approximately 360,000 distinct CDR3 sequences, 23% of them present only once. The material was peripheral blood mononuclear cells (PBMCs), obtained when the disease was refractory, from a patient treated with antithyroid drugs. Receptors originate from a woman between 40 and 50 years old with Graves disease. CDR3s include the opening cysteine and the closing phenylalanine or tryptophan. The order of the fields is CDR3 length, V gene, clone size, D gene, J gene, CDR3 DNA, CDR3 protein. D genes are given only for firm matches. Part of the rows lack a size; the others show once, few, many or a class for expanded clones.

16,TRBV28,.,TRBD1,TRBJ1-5,TGTGCCAGCAGTCTACCTCCGGGACAGAGCAATCAGCCCCAGCATTTT,CASSLPPGQSNQPQHF
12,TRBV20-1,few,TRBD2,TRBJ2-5,TGCAGTGCTAGTTCTAGCGGGGAGACCCAGTACTTC,CSASSSGETQYF
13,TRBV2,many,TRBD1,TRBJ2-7,TGTGCCAGCCGAAGACAGGGCACCTACGAGCAGTACTTC,CASRRQGTYEQYF
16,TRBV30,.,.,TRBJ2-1,TGTGCCTGGAGTGTACTAGGCGGGGCCCGTTACAATGAGCAGTTCTTC,CAWSVLGGARYNEQFF
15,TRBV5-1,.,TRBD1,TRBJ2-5,TGCGCCAGCAGCTTGGCAGGGGGTATCCAAGAGACCCAGTACTTC,CASSLAGGIQETQYF
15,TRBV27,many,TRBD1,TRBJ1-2,TGTGCCAGCAGTTCCAAACAGGACAGGTTCTATGGCTACACCTTC,CASSSKQDRFYGYTF
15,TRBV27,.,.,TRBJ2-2,TGTGCCAGCAGTTACTCTTGGGGCAACACCGGGGAGCTGTTTTTT,CASSYSWGNTGELFF
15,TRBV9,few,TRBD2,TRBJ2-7,TGTGCCAGCAGCGTAGGCCAGGCGGGGGTCTACGAGCAGTACTTC,CASSVGQAGVYEQYF
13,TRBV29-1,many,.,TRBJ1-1,TGCAGCGTCGTCGAGGGGTGGTGGACTGAAGCTTTCTTT,CSVVEGWWTEAFF
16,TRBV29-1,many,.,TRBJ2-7,TGCAGCGTTGAAGATTTTCGGGCACCTGGGAACTACGAGCAGTACTTC,CSVEDFRAPGNYEQYF
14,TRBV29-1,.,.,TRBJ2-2,TGCAGCGTTGGTCTCCCAGGGAACACCGGGGAGCTGTTTTTT,CSVGLPGNTGELFF
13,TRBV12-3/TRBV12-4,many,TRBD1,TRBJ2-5,TGTGCCAGCAGTTCGACAGGGAAAGAGACCCAGTACTTC,CASSSTGKETQYF
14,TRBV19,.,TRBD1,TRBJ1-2,TGTGCCAGTACGCAGGGACAGGGGGCAGTTGGCTACACCTTC,CASTQGQGAVGYTF
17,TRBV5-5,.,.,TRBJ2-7,TGTGCCAGCAGCTTGGAACTCAGCCGTCCTCCTGTCTACGAGCAGTACTTC,CASSLELSRPPVYEQYF
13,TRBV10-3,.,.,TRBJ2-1,TGTGCCATCAGTCGGGACTCCTACAATGAGCAGTTCTTC,CAISRDSYNEQFF
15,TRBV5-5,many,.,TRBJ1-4,TGTGCCAGCAGCCCCACTCACAGCATCGGTGAAAAACTGTTTTTT,CASSPTHSIGEKLFF
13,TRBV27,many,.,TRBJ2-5,TGTGCCAGCAGGAACCAGGGAGGCGAGACCCAGTACTTC,CASRNQGGETQYF
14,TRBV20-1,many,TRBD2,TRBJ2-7,TGCAGTGCTAGAAGGGCGGGAGGGCCCTACGAGCAGTACTTC,CSARRAGGPYEQYF
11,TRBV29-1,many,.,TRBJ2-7,TGCAGCGTTGAACGCAGCTACGAGCAGTACTTC,CSVERSYEQYF
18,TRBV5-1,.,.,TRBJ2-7,TGCGCCAGCAGCTTGGGGGACAGTCGACTAGTTCCCCCCTACGAGCAGTACTTC,CASSLGDSRLVPPYEQYF
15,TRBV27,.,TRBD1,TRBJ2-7,TGTGCCAGCAGGCCTCACAGGGGATCCTCCTACGAGCAGTACTTC,CASRPHRGSSYEQYF
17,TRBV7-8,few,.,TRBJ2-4,TGTGCCAGCAGCTTAGCTGTCGGCCTTCTAGCCAAAAACATTCAGTACTTC,CASSLAVGLLAKNIQYF
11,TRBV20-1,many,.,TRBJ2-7,TGCAGTGCTAAGGCAGGGCACGAGCAGTACTTC,CSAKAGHEQYF
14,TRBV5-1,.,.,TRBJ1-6,TGCGCCAGCAGCAGGGCCCGGGATAATTCACCCCTCCACTTT,CASSRARDNSPLHF
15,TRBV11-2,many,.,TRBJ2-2,TGTGCCAGCAGCTTAGTGACCCTAAACACCGGGGAGCTGTTTTTT,CASSLVTLNTGELFF
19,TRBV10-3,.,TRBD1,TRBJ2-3,TGTGCCATCAGTGATGGCCCCCCCGGCCCAGGGGGTAGCACAGATACGCAGTATTTT,CAISDGPPGPGGSTDTQYF
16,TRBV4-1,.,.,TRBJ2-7,TGCGCCAGCAGCCAACCCTTGGCAGGTAGGAACTACGAGCAGTACTTC,CASSQPLAGRNYEQYF
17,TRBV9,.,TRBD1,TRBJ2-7,TGTGCCAGCAGCGTTGGGACAGGGGACTTCAAGGCCTACGAGCAGTACTTC,CASSVGTGDFKAYEQYF
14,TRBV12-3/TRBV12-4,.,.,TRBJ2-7,TGTGCCAGCAGTTTACGGGGGGCGCGGTACGAGCAGTACTTC,CASSLRGARYEQYF
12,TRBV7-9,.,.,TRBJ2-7,TGTGCCAGCAGCTTAGATGCCCCGGCAGTCTACTTC,CASSLDAPAVYF
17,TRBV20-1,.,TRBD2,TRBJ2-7,TGCAGTGCTAGAGATCGGAGACTAGCGGGAGTCCCCTACGAGCAGTACTTC,CSARDRRLAGVPYEQYF
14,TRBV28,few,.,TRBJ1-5,TGTGCCAGCAGTCTCCTAATAAGCAATCAGCCCCAGCATTTT,CASSLLISNQPQHF
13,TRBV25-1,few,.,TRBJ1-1,TGTGCCAGCAGTGATAGAGTCGGGGAAGGGGCTTTCTTT,CASSDRVGEGAFF
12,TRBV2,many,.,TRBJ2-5,TGTGCCAGCACGGGAGCACAAGAGACCCAGTACTTC,CASTGAQETQYF
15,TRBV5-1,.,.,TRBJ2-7,TGCGCCAGCAGCTTGGTCGGGCACCTATCCTACGAGCAGTACTTC,CASSLVGHLSYEQYF
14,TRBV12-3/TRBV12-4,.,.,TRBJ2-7,TGTGCCAGCAGTTTAGCGGGGCATCTGAGCGAGCAGTACTTC,CASSLAGHLSEQYF
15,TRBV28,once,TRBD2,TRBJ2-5,TGTGCCAGCAGCCAAGCCGCTAGCGGGAAAGAGACCCAGTACTTC,CASSQAASGKETQYF
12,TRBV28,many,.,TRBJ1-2,TGTGCCAGTTCGTGGAGGGGCTATGGCTACACCTTC,CASSWRGYGYTF
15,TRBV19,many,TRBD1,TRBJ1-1,TGTGCCAGTAGTATTTACAGGGGAAGAGAGACTGAAGCTTTCTTT,CASSIYRGRETEAFF
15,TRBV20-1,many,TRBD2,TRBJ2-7,TGCAGTGCTACCGACCTACTAGCGGGAGTCTACGAGCAGTACTTC,CSATDLLAGVYEQYF
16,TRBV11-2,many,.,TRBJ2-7,TGTGCCAGCAGCTTAGTAGCGCCCCTCGCCAGCTACGAGCAGTACTTC,CASSLVAPLASYEQYF
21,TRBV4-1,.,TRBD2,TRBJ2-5,TGCGCCAGCAGCCTCCCAAGGCAGGGGTTGACTAGCGGGAGAATTGAGGAGACCCAGTACTTC,CASSLPRQGLTSGRIEETQYF
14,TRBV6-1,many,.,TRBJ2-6,TGTGCCAGCATTGCGGACTCGGGGGCCAACGTCCTGACTTTC,CASIADSGANVLTF
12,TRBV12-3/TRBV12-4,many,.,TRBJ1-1,TGTGCCAGCAGTCCTCTCGCGGAGGAAGCTTTCTTT,CASSPLAEEAFF
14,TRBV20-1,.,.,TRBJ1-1,TGCAGTGCTATGGGGGGGCCTGTAGGCAAAGTACGGGTCTTT,CSAMGGPVGKVRVF
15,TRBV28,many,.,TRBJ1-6,TGTGCCAGCAGGGGATCGGGGAAGGATAATTCACCCCTCCACTTT,CASRGSGKDNSPLHF
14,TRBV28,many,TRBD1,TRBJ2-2,TGTGCCAGCAGTCTTAACAGGGGAGCCGGGGAGCTGTTTTTT,CASSLNRGAGELFF
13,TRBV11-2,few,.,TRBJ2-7,TGTGCCAGCACCTTCGTTTCGGGGTACGAGCAGTACTTC,CASTFVSGYEQYF
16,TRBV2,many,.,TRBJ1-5,TGTGCCAGCAGTGAAGATGTTTACAGTAGCAATCAGCCCCAGCATTTT,CASSEDVYSSNQPQHF
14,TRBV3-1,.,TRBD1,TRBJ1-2,TGTGCCAGCAGCATCGGGACAGGGGGATCAGGCTACACCTTC,CASSIGTGGSGYTF
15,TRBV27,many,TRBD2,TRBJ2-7,TGTGCCAGCAGTTTAATCCTAGCGGGAGCCTACGAGCAGTACTTC,CASSLILAGAYEQYF
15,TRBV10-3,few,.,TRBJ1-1,TGTGCCATCAGTGAGTCGAAGAGAATGAACACTGAAGCTTTCTTT,CAISESKRMNTEAFF
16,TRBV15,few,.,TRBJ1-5,TGTGCCACCAGCAGGCCCCAAGGGAGCTGGAATCAGCCCCAGCATTTT,CATSRPQGSWNQPQHF
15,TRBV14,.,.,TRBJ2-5,TGTGCCAGCAGCCAAGATGGGAGACAGCAAGAGACCCAGTACTTC,CASSQDGRQQETQYF
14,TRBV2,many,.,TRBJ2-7,TGTGCCAGCAGTGGAGCAAAGGACCCCTACGAGCAGTACTTC,CASSGAKDPYEQYF
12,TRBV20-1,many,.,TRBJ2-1,TGCAGTGCTCCCGGGGCCTACAATGAGCAGTTCTTC,CSAPGAYNEQFF
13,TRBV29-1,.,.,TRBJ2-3,TGCAGCGTTGATTGGGAGAGCACAGATACGCAGTATTTT,CSVDWESTDTQYF
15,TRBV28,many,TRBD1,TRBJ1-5,TGTGCCAGCAGTTTAGCGGACAGGCTCGAAAGGACCCAGCATTTT,CASSLADRLERTQHF
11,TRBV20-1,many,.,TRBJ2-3,TGCAGTGCTAGAAAGTGGGATACGCAGTATTTT,CSARKWDTQYF